This entry is about one T cell receptor beta chain. What it binds is unknown. As the method for making TCR beta libraries, quantitative 5'-RACE with molecular barcodes was used. Using its own MiXCR run on the 5' RACE reads, TCRdb lists one record per CDR3 protein. Of about 540,000 distinct CDR3 sequences in the sample, roughly an eighth are singletons; the top ten hold nearly 7%. This specimen belongs to a study of CD8 T cells in ankylosing spondylitis. Notes on the study in general: There was a TCR beta motif, made of eight highly homologous variants, that appeared characteristic of ankylosing spondylitis blood. Prior work had noted some motif variants in reactive arthritis blood and synovial fluid. From matched ankylosing spondylitis synovial fluid, disease-linked clones were reportedly recovered at significantly enriched levels.

The sequence was collected from a male donor with ankylosing spondylitis. Sequenced: blood, either unsorted or a sorted T cell fraction (not recorded which).

CDR3 in DNA: TGTGCCACCAGCAGGGGGCGGGAGGAGACCCAGTACTTC. Translation gives CATSRGREETQYF. The chain uses TRBV15 and TRBJ2-5, with TRBD2 identical over 7 bases. The CDR3 runs to 13 residues. V lost 3 bases, J lost 5 bases, and 3 bases stayed unmatched. In germline, CDR1 is LNHNV, CDR2 YYDKDF (reference sequence).